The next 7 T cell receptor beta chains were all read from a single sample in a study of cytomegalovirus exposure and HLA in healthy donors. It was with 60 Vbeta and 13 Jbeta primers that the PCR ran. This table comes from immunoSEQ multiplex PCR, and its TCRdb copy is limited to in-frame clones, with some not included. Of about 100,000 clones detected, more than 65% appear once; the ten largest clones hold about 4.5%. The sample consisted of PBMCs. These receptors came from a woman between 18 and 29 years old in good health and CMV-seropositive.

The CDR3 nucleotides read TGTGCCAGCAGCCAGATAGGGGGAACTGAAGCTTTCTTT. Protein: CASSQIGGTEAFF. The V gene is TRBV4-2, the J gene TRBJ1-1; D may be TRBD1 (6 bases). Germline lookup yields CDR1 LGHNA and CDR2 YNFKEQ. The germline V and J ends were trimmed by 3 bases and 5 bases, with 10 bases remaining between them. This CDR3 has 13 amino acids.

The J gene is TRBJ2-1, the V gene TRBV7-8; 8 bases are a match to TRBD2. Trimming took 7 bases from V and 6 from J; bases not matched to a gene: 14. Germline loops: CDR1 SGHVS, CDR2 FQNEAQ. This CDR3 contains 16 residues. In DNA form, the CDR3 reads TGTGCCAGCACCCCTGGGGTTGGGACTAGGAGCAATGAGCAGTTCTTC. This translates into CASTPGVGTRSNEQFF.

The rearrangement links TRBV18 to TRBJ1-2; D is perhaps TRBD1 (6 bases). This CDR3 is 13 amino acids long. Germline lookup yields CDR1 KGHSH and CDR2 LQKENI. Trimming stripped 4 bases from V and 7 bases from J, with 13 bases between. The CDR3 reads CASSQDRIRGYTF. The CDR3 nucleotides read TGTGCCAGCTCACAGGACAGAATACGTGGCTACACCTTC.

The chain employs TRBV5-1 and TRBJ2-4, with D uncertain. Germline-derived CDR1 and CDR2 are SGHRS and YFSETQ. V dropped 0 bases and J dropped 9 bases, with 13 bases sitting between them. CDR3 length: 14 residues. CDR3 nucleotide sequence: TGCGCCAGCAGCTTGGAAGCGATTGAAGGCATTCAGTACTTC. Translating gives CASSLEAIEGIQYF.

CDR3 protein: CASSLDLRGNEQFF. Written as DNA, the CDR3 is TGTGCCAGCAGCTTGGATCTTAGGGGGAATGAGCAGTTCTTC. The chain recombines TRBV7-3 with TRBJ2-1; D may be TRBD1 (6 bases). The CDR3 is made up of 14 amino acids. Germline CDR1 SGHTA, CDR2 FQGTGA. V lost 3 bases to trimming and J lost 7 bases, with 13 bases between them. The full variable domain, completed using reference TRBV7-3 and TRBJ2-1, is GAGVSQTPSNKVTEKGKYVELRCDPISGHTALYWYRQSLGQGPEFLIYFQGTGAADDSGLPNDRFFAVRPEGSVSTLKIQRTERGDSAVYLCASSLDLRGNEQFFGPGTRLTVL.

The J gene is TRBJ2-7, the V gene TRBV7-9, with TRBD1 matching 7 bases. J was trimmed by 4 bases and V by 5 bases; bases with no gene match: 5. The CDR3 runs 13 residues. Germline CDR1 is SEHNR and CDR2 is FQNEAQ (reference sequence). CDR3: CASSPGQVYEQYF. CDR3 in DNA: TGTGCCAGCAGCCCAGGACAGGTTTACGAGCAGTACTTC.

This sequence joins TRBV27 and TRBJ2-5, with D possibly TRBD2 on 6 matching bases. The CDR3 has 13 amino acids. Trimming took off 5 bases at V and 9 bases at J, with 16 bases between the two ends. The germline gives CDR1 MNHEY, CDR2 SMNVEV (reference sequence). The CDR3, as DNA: TGTGCCAGCAGTACGGGCAGCGGAGGGGCCCAGTACTTC. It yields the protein CASSTGSGGAQYF.